These 25 T cell receptor beta chains originate from one sample sequenced in a study of identical twins. MiXCR, applied by TCRdb to the 5' RACE reads, yields one record per CDR3 protein. The repertoire holds about 790,000 distinct CDR3 sequences, with about 20% as singletons. The same sample was also used in a study of T cells expressing NK-cell markers.

The sequenced sample was PBMCs. Every receptor here comes from a woman aged 18-35 years in good health.

The chain is built from TRBV5-1 and TRBJ2-1; a possible D gene is TRBD2 (7 bases). This CDR3 is built from 15 residues. Trimming took 4 bases from V and 2 from J, leaving 13 bases between them. CDR1 is SGHRS and CDR2 is YFSETQ in the germline V gene. The CDR3 coding sequence is TGCGCCAGCAGCGTGGGGGGGGCCACCTACAATGAGCAGTTCTTC. As protein: CASSVGGATYNEQFF.

The chain employs TRBV6-1 and TRBJ1-1, with 8 positions matching TRBD1. The CDR3 is made up of 16 amino acids. V was clipped by 6 bases and J by 4 bases; unmatched bases: 13. CDR1 and CDR2 (germline): MNHNS, SASEGT. The CDR3 DNA is TGTGCCAGCAGCTTGGACAGGGCCCTTACGGGCACTGAAGCTTTCTTT. Translation: CASSLDRALTGTEAFF.

The CDR3 is CASSPVSGGAYNEQFF. The CDR3 bases are TGTGCCAGCAGTCCTGTTAGCGGGGGGGCGTACAATGAGCAGTTCTTC. V usage is TRBV6-2 or TRBV6-3 and J usage is TRBJ2-1; 11 bases are a match to TRBD2. The CDR3 contains 16 residues. Germline V gene sequence: CDR1 MNHEY, CDR2 SVGEGT. The V gene end was trimmed by 5 bases and the J gene end by 4 bases; junction bases not matched to a gene: 7.

The chain employs TRBV7-2 and TRBJ2-1; D perhaps matches TRBD2 (5 bases). There are 15 residues in the CDR3. Germline V lookup: CDR1 SGHTA, CDR2 FQGNSA. Deletions cut 3 bases from V and 4 bases from J, with 13 bases between. The DNA for the CDR3 is TGTGCCAGCAGCTTCCAGCGGTCCCTGTACAATGAGCAGTTCTTC. Protein: CASSFQRSLYNEQFF.

This clonotype appeared a few times. The rearrangement uses TRBV6-5 and TRBJ2-7, with TRBD1 matching 7 bases. The CDR3 is 16 amino acids. The V gene end was trimmed by 4 bases and the J gene end by 2 bases; junction bases not matched to a gene: 11. Germline V gene data show CDR1 as MNHEY and CDR2 as SVGAGI. The CDR3 is CASSSSRDRLTYEQYF. CDR3 bases: TGTGCCAGCAGTTCTTCCCGGGACAGATTAACCTACGAGCAGTACTTC.

This clonotype turned up a few times. The chain employs TRBV6-2 or TRBV6-3 and TRBJ2-7; D possibly matches TRBD1 or TRBD2 (5 bases each). The germline CDR1 and CDR2 sequences are MNHEY and SVGEGT. This CDR3 spans 15 amino acids. The V and J ends lost 3 bases and 2 bases respectively, with 14 bases between them. Here the CDR3 reads CASSYVGTGTYEQYF. The CDR3 DNA reads TGTGCCAGCAGTTATGTCGGGACGGGCACCTACGAGCAGTACTTC.

This chain joins TRBV7-2 and TRBJ2-1, with a weak D call TRBD2 (6 bases). Trimming removed 4 bases at V and 10 bases at J, with 11 bases between. Germline assignment: CDR1 SGHTA and CDR2 FQGNSA. This CDR3 contains 12 residues. Here the CDR3 reads CASSWDFTEQFF. Written as DNA, the CDR3 is TGTGCCAGCAGCTGGGACTTCACGGAGCAGTTCTTC.

CDR3 DNA: TGCGCCAGCAGCGGAACAGGGACTAGCACAGATACGCAGTATTTT. Its protein product is CASSGTGTSTDTQYF. J is TRBJ2-3 and V is TRBV5-1; D may be TRBD1 or TRBD2 (6 bases each). V lost 4 bases and J 0 bases, leaving 12 bases between the germline ends. Germline V gene sequence: CDR1 SGHRS, CDR2 YFSETQ. The CDR3 consists of 15 residues.

This chain connects TRBV6-1 to TRBJ2-1, with D possibly being TRBD1 or TRBD2 (5 bases each). Germline CDR1 and CDR2: MNHNS and SASEGT. The CDR3 extends over 15 amino acids. The V end lost 7 bases, the J end lost 6 bases, and 19 bases lay between the germline ends. The CDR3 DNA follows: TGTGCCAGCACCGAAACCCCCGATGGGGGCAATGAGCAGTTCTTC. As protein: CASTETPDGGNEQFF.

V usage is TRBV6-1 and J usage is TRBJ1-1, with D uncertain. Germline-derived CDR1 and CDR2 are MNHNS and SASEGT. The CDR3 contains 14 residues. V was cut by 7 bases and J by 0 bases, with 12 bases left in between. In DNA, the CDR3 is TGTGCCAGCATTCTGACTGGGATGAACACTGAAGCTTTCTTT. Protein sequence: CASILTGMNTEAFF.

This clonotype was picked up many times. The rearrangement uses TRBV12-3 or TRBV12-4 and TRBJ1-1, with TRBD1 matching over 7 bases. The V and J ends lost 3 bases and 5 bases, in that order; junction bases with no gene match: 6. This CDR3 contains 14 residues. The CDR3 coding sequence is TGTGCCAGCAGTTTGACAGGGTTATGGACTGAAGCTTTCTTT. Translating gives CASSLTGLWTEAFF.

This chain uses TRBV5-5 with TRBJ1-3; D gene uncertain. Trimming cost V 0 bases and J 3 bases, with 4 bases left between them. This CDR3 is built from 13 residues. Germline V CDR1 and CDR2: SGHKS, YYEKEE (reference sequence). CDR3 protein: CASSLDVGNTIYF. For the CDR3, the DNA is TGTGCCAGCAGCTTGGATGTTGGAAACACCATATATTTT.

Only a few counts were recorded for this clonotype. For the CDR3, the DNA is TGTGCCAGCTCACCGGCGGGGGGGCTATACGAGCAGTACTTC. The encoded protein is CASSPAGGLYEQYF. The genes are TRBV18 and TRBJ2-7, with 9 bases matching TRBD2. In germline, CDR1 is KGHSH, CDR2 LQKENI. CDR3 length: 14 residues. Losses at the gene ends were 3 bases for V and 4 bases for J; bases not matched to a gene: 4.

The chain is built from TRBV7-2 and TRBJ2-7; perhaps TRBD2 as D (5 bases). The CDR3 is 13 amino acids. In germline, CDR1 is SGHTA, CDR2 FQGNSA. V was cut by 3 bases and J by 3 bases, with 9 bases left in between. CDR3 nucleotide sequence: TGTGCCAGCAGCTTGTTTCGGGGCTACGAGCAGTACTTC. Protein product: CASSLFRGYEQYF.

The CDR3 DNA reads TGCGCCAGCAGCTTGTACAGTTCTGGGGCCAACGTCCTGACTTTC. Amino acids: CASSLYSSGANVLTF. The chain has TRBV5-1 and TRBJ2-6; D not certain. The CDR3 contains 15 residues. CDR1 is SGHRS and CDR2 is YFSETQ in the germline V gene. The V and J ends lost 1 base and 1 base respectively, with 6 bases between them. The full variable domain, rest sourced from reference TRBV5-1 and TRBJ2-6, is KAGVTQTPRYLIKTRGQQVTLSCSPISGHRSVSWYQQTPGQGLQFLFEYFSETQRNKGNFPGRFSGRQFSNSRSEMNVSTLELGDSALYLCASSLYSSGANVLTFGAGSRLTVL.

This clonotype was detected many times. The gene calls are TRBV7-2 and TRBJ2-1; either TRBD1 or TRBD2 may supply D (5 bases each). The germline CDR1 and CDR2 sequences are SGHTA and FQGNSA. V was cut by 5 bases and J by 4 bases, with 18 bases left in between. This CDR3 has 16 amino acids. Written as DNA, the CDR3 is TGTGCCAGCAGCCAGAGGGGACGCGTCGGGTACAATGAGCAGTTCTTC. Translating it yields CASSQRGRVGYNEQFF.

This clonotype was counted a few times. The rearrangement links TRBV11-2 to TRBJ1-1, with D unresolved. In germline, CDR1 is SGHAT, CDR2 FQNNGV. This CDR3 has 11 residues. Trimming stripped 5 bases from V and 2 bases from J, with 3 bases between. CDR3 protein: CASSHNTEAFF. The DNA for the CDR3 is TGTGCCAGCAGCCACAACACTGAAGCTTTCTTT. The entire variable domain, with the rest obtained from reference TRBV11-2 and TRBJ1-1, is as follows: EAGVAQSPRYKIIEKRQSVAFWCNPISGHATLYWYQQILGQGPKLLIQFQNNGVVDDSQLPKDRFSAERLKGVDSTLKIQPAKLEDSAVYLCASSHNTEAFFGQGTRLTVV.

The chain employs TRBV10-3 and TRBJ2-7; 9 nucleotides line up with TRBD1. Per germline, CDR1 ENHRY and CDR2 SYGVKD. V dropped 4 bases and J dropped 2; count of bases not matched to a gene: 3. The CDR3 spans 14 residues. CDR3 amino acids: CAISGDRATYEQYF. DNA of the CDR3: TGTGCCATCAGTGGGGACAGGGCGACCTACGAGCAGTACTTC.

The table lists this clonotype with many counts. The chain carries TRBV29-1 and TRBJ1-2; 9 positions agree with TRBD1. CDR1 SQVTM and CDR2 ANQGSEA come from the germline V gene. The CDR3 loop spans 13 amino acids. V lost 6 bases and J lost 8; bases outside the gene matches: 10. CDR3 residues: CSVRTGEYRGYTF. The CDR3, as DNA: TGCAGCGTCCGGACAGGGGAGTACCGGGGCTACACCTTC.

As DNA, the CDR3 is TGTGCCAGCAGACGAGGGAACGTTGGAGATACGCAGTATTTT. Translating it yields CASRRGNVGDTQYF. V and J are TRBV12-3 or TRBV12-4 and TRBJ2-3; perhaps TRBD2 as D (5 bases). Deletions cut 6 bases from V and 5 bases from J, with 15 bases between. This CDR3 is 14 amino acids long.

This chain uses TRBV29-1 with TRBJ1-1; 11 bases align to TRBD1. The CDR3 consists of 15 residues. With 7 bases clipped from V and 5 bases from J, the junction kept 12 bases outside the gene matches. From germline, CDR1 is SQVTM and CDR2 ANQGSEA. The CDR3: CSARTGQGARTEAFF. CDR3 DNA: TGCAGCGCACGAACCGGACAGGGGGCGAGGACTGAAGCTTTCTTT.

This clonotype showed up just a few times. CDR3 residues: CARGGAYEQYF. In DNA form, the CDR3 reads TGTGCGAGGGGAGGGGCCTACGAGCAGTACTTC. This sequence joins TRBV21-1 and TRBJ2-7; the table calls TRBD2, which could not be checked here. TRBV21-1 is deemed a pseudogene. This CDR3 is 11 amino acids long.

This clonotype was seen many times. This CDR3 reads CASRSVNQPQHF. CDR3 nucleotide sequence: TGTGCCAGCAGGTCGGTCAATCAGCCCCAGCATTTT. V gene TRBV6-1 combines with J gene TRBJ1-5; D is unresolved. V shed 6 bases and J shed 3 bases, with 6 bases lying between them. Looked up from germline, CDR1 is MNHNS and CDR2 is SASEGT. The CDR3 covers 12 residues.

The chain has TRBV4-2 and TRBJ2-2; 14 bases agree with TRBD2. In germline, CDR1 is LGHNA, CDR2 YNFKEQ. The CDR3 spans 19 residues. V shed 2 bases, J shed 7 bases, and the junction held 12 bases outside the gene matches. The CDR3 DNA reads TGTGCCAGCAGCCAAAAGGGGAGACTAGCGGGGGGGCAAAGCGGGGAGCTGTTTTTT. Translated: CASSQKGRLAGGQSGELFF.

This clonotype was counted between two and nine times. J is TRBJ1-1 and V is TRBV13; D not resolved. This CDR3 spans 13 amino acids. Germline V CDR1 and CDR2: PRHDT, FYEKMQ (reference sequence). The V and J ends lost 5 bases and 0 bases respectively, with 7 bases between them. CDR3 protein: CASSTDVNTEAFF. In DNA, the CDR3 is TGTGCCAGCAGCACCGACGTGAACACTGAAGCTTTCTTT.